The rows below give T cell receptor beta chains drawn from one sample of a study of blood T cell repertoires in COVID-19. Repertoires were generated with immunoSEQ multiplex PCR, while TCRdb's copy carries only in-frame clones and drops some. This sample yields more than 75,000 clones, of which 80% to 90% are seen a single time; around 5% belongs to the top ten. Specimen: peripheral blood. These receptors were collected from a woman aged 80 or older with acute or convalescent COVID-19. Each CDR3 is given with its conserved first and last residue. A D gene is named only where the DNA matches it firmly. Size values are once, few and many counts, or a class for expanded clones, and some rows have none.

j_gene: TRBJ2-7; v_gene: TRBV5-6; abundance: once; d_gene: .; CDR3aa: CASSSSQGAWEQYF; CDR3nt: TGTGCCAGCAGCTCGTCACAGGGTGCTTGGGAGCAGTACTTC
j_gene: TRBJ2-7; v_gene: TRBV5-1; abundance: .; d_gene: .; CDR3aa: CASSFAGYEQYF; CDR3nt: TGCGCCAGCAGCTTTGCAGGGTACGAGCAGTACTTC
j_gene: TRBJ1-2; v_gene: TRBV30; abundance: .; d_gene: .; CDR3aa: CAWRVQGGNYGYTF; CDR3nt: TGTGCCTGGAGGGTGCAGGGAGGAAACTATGGCTACACCTTC
j_gene: TRBJ2-3; v_gene: TRBV5-8; abundance: .; d_gene: TRBD2; CDR3aa: CASSTLAGVGPDTQYF; CDR3nt: TGTGCCAGCAGCACACTAGCGGGAGTGGGTCCAGATACGCAGTATTTT
j_gene: TRBJ2-1; v_gene: TRBV10-3; abundance: once; d_gene: TRBD2; CDR3aa: CAISDPSTSGGSKNEQFF; CDR3nt: TGTGCCATCAGTGACCCCTCGACTAGCGGGGGGTCTAAGAATGAGCAGTTCTTC
j_gene: TRBJ1-5; v_gene: TRBV19; abundance: .; d_gene: .; CDR3aa: CASSIPGHPNQPQHF; CDR3nt: TGTGCCAGTAGTATCCCGGGACACCCCAATCAGCCCCAGCATTTT
j_gene: TRBJ1-5; v_gene: TRBV19; abundance: .; d_gene: TRBD1; CDR3aa: CASSSLDRANQPQHF; CDR3nt: TGTGCCAGTAGTTCACTGGACAGGGCTAACCAGCCCCAGCATTTT
j_gene: TRBJ2-7; v_gene: TRBV6-6; abundance: .; d_gene: .; CDR3aa: CASSFRRTPYEQYF; CDR3nt: TGTGCCAGCAGTTTTCGTCGGACTCCCTACGAGCAGTACTTC
j_gene: TRBJ2-7; v_gene: TRBV3-1/TRBV3-2; abundance: .; d_gene: TRBD1; CDR3aa: CASSRGRYEQYF; CDR3nt: TGTGCCAGCTCAAGGGGGCGCTACGAGCAGTACTTC
j_gene: TRBJ1-3; v_gene: TRBV6-6; abundance: .; d_gene: .; CDR3aa: CASSRSRTLSGNTIYF; CDR3nt: TGTGCCAGCAGTCGATCCCGGACACTATCTGGAAACACCATATATTTT
j_gene: TRBJ1-2; v_gene: TRBV2; abundance: .; d_gene: TRBD1; CDR3aa: CASSELRAGGFGYTF; CDR3nt: TGTGCCAGCAGTGAGCTGCGGGCAGGGGGCTTTGGCTACACCTTC
j_gene: TRBJ2-5; v_gene: TRBV5-1; abundance: .; d_gene: TRBD2; CDR3aa: CASSLSPSGGSQETQYF; CDR3nt: TGCGCCAGCAGCTTGTCCCCTAGCGGGGGGAGCCAAGAGACCCAGTACTTC
j_gene: TRBJ2-7; v_gene: TRBV3-1/TRBV3-2; abundance: .; d_gene: .; CDR3aa: CASSPGRTGDSEQYF; CDR3nt: TGTGCCAGCAGTCCAGGACGGACGGGGGACAGCGAGCAGTACTTC
j_gene: TRBJ2-3; v_gene: TRBV11-2; abundance: .; d_gene: .; CDR3aa: CASSLVQESTDTQYF; CDR3nt: TGTGCCAGCAGCTTAGTACAGGAATCCACAGATACGCAGTATTTT
j_gene: TRBJ2-2; v_gene: TRBV6-5; abundance: .; d_gene: TRBD2; CDR3aa: CASSKTSANTGELFF; CDR3nt: TGTGCCAGCAGTAAGACTAGCGCGAACACCGGGGAGCTGTTTTTT
j_gene: TRBJ2-5; v_gene: TRBV6-5; abundance: .; d_gene: TRBD2; CDR3aa: CASSYLAGGGETQYF; CDR3nt: TGTGCCAGCAGTTACCTAGCGGGGGGTGGGGAGACCCAGTACTTC
j_gene: TRBJ1-6; v_gene: TRBV7-2; abundance: .; d_gene: .; CDR3aa: CASSPEFSPLHF; CDR3nt: TGTGCCAGCAGCCCTGAGTTTTCACCCCTCCACTTT
j_gene: TRBJ1-3; v_gene: TRBV9; abundance: .; d_gene: TRBD1; CDR3aa: CASNLGTGAPGNTIYF; CDR3nt: TGTGCCAGCAACCTGGGGACAGGCGCCCCTGGAAACACCATATATTTT
j_gene: TRBJ2-7; v_gene: TRBV5-1; abundance: .; d_gene: .; CDR3aa: CASSLEGEPSGEQYF; CDR3nt: TGCGCCAGCAGCTTAGAGGGGGAACCAAGTGGCGAGCAGTACTTC
j_gene: TRBJ1-1; v_gene: TRBV6-1; abundance: .; d_gene: TRBD1; CDR3aa: CASSDRRGIVQNTEAFF; CDR3nt: TGTGCCAGCAGTGATCGCAGGGGGATTGTCCAGAACACTGAAGCTTTCTTT
j_gene: TRBJ2-3; v_gene: TRBV7-9; abundance: .; d_gene: .; CDR3aa: CASSSPGLEVDTQYF; CDR3nt: TGTGCCAGCAGCTCCCCGGGACTCGAGGTAGATACGCAGTATTTT
j_gene: TRBJ2-5; v_gene: TRBV5-1; abundance: .; d_gene: .; CDR3aa: CASSLTGSQETQYF; CDR3nt: TGCGCCAGCAGCTTGACAGGTTCGCAAGAGACCCAGTACTTC
j_gene: TRBJ2-4; v_gene: TRBV18; abundance: .; d_gene: TRBD1; CDR3aa: CASSPRVTGGRGKNIQYF; CDR3nt: TGTGCCAGCTCACCACGGGTGACAGGGGGTCGAGGCAAAAACATTCAGTACTTC
j_gene: TRBJ2-7; v_gene: TRBV5-3; abundance: .; d_gene: .; CDR3aa: CARLLFCGTRPYEQYF; CDR3nt: TGTGCCAGACTCCTCTTTTGTGGGACACGGCCCTACGAGCAGTACTTC
j_gene: TRBJ2-1; v_gene: TRBV5-1; abundance: .; d_gene: TRBD2; CDR3aa: CASSPNSGGLGDEQFF; CDR3nt: TGCGCCAGCAGCCCCAATAGCGGGGGGCTCGGGGATGAGCAGTTCTTC
j_gene: TRBJ2-5; v_gene: TRBV7-2; abundance: few; d_gene: TRBD2; CDR3aa: CASSPRTSGGPVSETQYF; CDR3nt: TGTGCCAGCAGCCCCCGGACTAGCGGGGGGCCTGTCTCCGAGACCCAGTACTTC
j_gene: TRBJ1-4; v_gene: TRBV18; abundance: .; d_gene: TRBD1; CDR3aa: CASSKEGQGFSGTNEKLFF; CDR3nt: TGTGCCAGCTCAAAGGAGGGACAGGGATTTTCGGGAACTAATGAAAAACTGTTTTTT
j_gene: TRBJ2-2; v_gene: TRBV3-1/TRBV3-2; abundance: .; d_gene: .; CDR3aa: CASRQAGGELFF; CDR3nt: TGTGCCAGCAGACAAGCGGGCGGGGAGCTGTTTTTT
j_gene: TRBJ1-3; v_gene: TRBV30; abundance: once; d_gene: TRBD1; CDR3aa: CAWSSGQGVTGNTIYF; CDR3nt: TGTGCCTGGAGTTCGGGACAGGGGGTAACTGGAAACACCATATATTTT
j_gene: TRBJ2-1; v_gene: TRBV7-9; abundance: .; d_gene: TRBD2; CDR3aa: CASSLEASGVSSYNEQFF; CDR3nt: TGTGCCAGCAGCTTAGAAGCTAGCGGGGTAAGCTCCTACAATGAGCAGTTCTTC
j_gene: TRBJ2-3; v_gene: TRBV4-3; abundance: .; d_gene: TRBD2; CDR3aa: CASSQESGDTDTQYF; CDR3nt: TGCGCCAGCAGCCAAGAAAGCGGGGACACAGATACGCAGTATTTT
j_gene: TRBJ2-5; v_gene: TRBV5-1; abundance: .; d_gene: .; CDR3aa: CASSPQAQETQYF; CDR3nt: TGCGCCAGCAGTCCGCAGGCCCAAGAGACCCAGTACTTC
j_gene: TRBJ1-1; v_gene: TRBV29-1; abundance: once; d_gene: .; CDR3aa: CSVETGMNTEAFF; CDR3nt: TGCAGCGTTGAGACAGGAATGAACACTGAAGCTTTCTTT
j_gene: TRBJ2-3; v_gene: TRBV5-1; abundance: .; d_gene: .; CDR3aa: CASERGGGTDTQYF; CDR3nt: TGCGCCAGCGAGAGGGGGGGAGGCACAGATACGCAGTATTTT
j_gene: TRBJ1-2; v_gene: TRBV5-6; abundance: .; d_gene: TRBD1; CDR3aa: CASRQQRTGAHGYTF; CDR3nt: TGTGCCAGCAGACAACAGAGGACAGGGGCCCATGGCTACACCTTC
j_gene: TRBJ1-5; v_gene: TRBV4-2; abundance: .; d_gene: .; CDR3aa: CASSQDSQPQHF; CDR3nt: TGTGCCAGCAGCCAAGATTCACAGCCCCAGCATTTT
j_gene: TRBJ2-7; v_gene: TRBV10-3; abundance: .; d_gene: .; CDR3aa: CAISESLVASFYEQYF; CDR3nt: TGTGCCATCAGTGAGTCGTTGGTGGCTAGTTTCTACGAGCAGTACTTC
j_gene: TRBJ1-1; v_gene: TRBV4-2; abundance: .; d_gene: .; CDR3aa: CASSHGGDTEAFF; CDR3nt: TGTGCCAGCAGCCACGGGGGGGACACTGAAGCTTTCTTT
j_gene: TRBJ2-7; v_gene: TRBV5-1; abundance: once; d_gene: .; CDR3aa: CASSLGLDEQYF; CDR3nt: TGCGCCAGCAGCTTGGGACTGGACGAGCAGTACTTC
j_gene: TRBJ1-1; v_gene: TRBV12-3/TRBV12-4; abundance: .; d_gene: .; CDR3aa: CASSLLANTEAFF; CDR3nt: TGTGCCAGCAGTTTGCTGGCAAACACTGAAGCTTTCTTT
j_gene: TRBJ2-2; v_gene: TRBV6-5; abundance: .; d_gene: TRBD2; CDR3aa: CASSFRTSGYTGELFF; CDR3nt: TGTGCCAGCAGTTTCCGGACTAGCGGATACACCGGGGAGCTGTTTTTT
j_gene: TRBJ2-7; v_gene: TRBV30; abundance: .; d_gene: TRBD2; CDR3aa: CAWTSGSGDEQYF; CDR3nt: TGTGCCTGGACTAGCGGGAGCGGGGATGAGCAGTACTTC
j_gene: TRBJ2-5; v_gene: TRBV5-1; abundance: .; d_gene: .; CDR3aa: CASSLMGRETQYF; CDR3nt: TGCGCCAGCAGCTTAATGGGCCGGGAGACCCAGTACTTC
j_gene: TRBJ1-6; v_gene: TRBV12-3/TRBV12-4; abundance: .; d_gene: .; CDR3aa: CASSFSPFSPLHF; CDR3nt: TGTGCCAGCAGTTTCTCCCCTTTTTCTCCCCTCCACTTT
j_gene: TRBJ2-4; v_gene: TRBV7-2; abundance: .; d_gene: .; CDR3aa: CASSLALGGNIQYF; CDR3nt: TGTGCCAGCAGCTTAGCGCTAGGGGGAAACATTCAGTACTTC